This is a list of T cell receptor beta chains from one sample in a study of technical replicates of blood from several donors. Sequencing used immunoSEQ multiplex PCR; TCRdb keeps in-frame clones, though not all of them. The sample lists roughly 61,000 clones; less than 98% were seen once. Sequencing was carried out using T cells isolated from PBMCs. Source of these receptors: a human donor in good health. The conserved cysteine and the conserved F or W are not part of the CDR3 here.

TRBV9	12	TRBJ2-3	ASSVGRGTDTQY
TRBV7-9	10	TRBJ2-7	ASSLSVYEQY
TRBV21-1	19	TRBJ1-2	ASSTNDPQGVGGSGYYGYT
TRBV5-1	11	TRBJ2-2	ASSLGPGGELF
TRBV4-1	15	TRBJ2-7	ASSQVQSAGATYEQY
TRBV6-1	11	TRBJ1-2	ASISTGTYGYT
TRBV11-3	12	TRBJ2-2	ASSLAFPTGELF
TRBV7-8	17	TRBJ2-2	ASSSGTSGRRSEAGELF
TRBV2	12	TRBJ2-1	ASKGTGAGNEQF
TRBV2	12	TRBJ2-1	ASKPTGTYNEQF
TRBV5-1	12	TRBJ2-5	ASSLGYSQETQY
TRBV7-3	13	TRBJ2-1	ASSLSWGHYNEQF
TRBV13	15	TRBJ2-3	ASSPLGRGNYTDTQY
TRBV5-1	14	TRBJ2-7	ASSTTRDRGIHEQY
TRBV2	13	TRBJ2-1	ASSVLSGRAPKQF
TRBV6-6	11	TRBJ1-2	ASSQDRAYGYT
TRBV2	10	TRBJ2-7	ASSGIGGEQY
TRBV6-1	12	TRBJ1-2	ASREGQGLYGYT
TRBV7-2	9	TRBJ2-1	ARKEEPTQF
TRBV7-9	12	TRBJ1-1	ASSSTGTNTEAF
TRBV29-1	13	TRBJ2-7	SVGLSGGPSYEQY
TRBV2	9	TRBJ2-1	ANLRGNEQF
TRBV5-1	16	TRBJ2-3	ASSLYLTTSDWTDTQY
TRBV15	12	TRBJ2-2	ATSRGGNTGELF
TRBV10-1	14	TRBJ2-3	ASSPVVAGDTDTQY
TRBV10-3	9	TRBJ2-7	AISGAYEQY
TRBV7-3	13	TRBJ1-1	ASSPGTGANTEAF
TRBV9	11	TRBJ2-3	ASSRGSTDTQY
TRBV28	14	TRBJ2-1	ASSLSGQGSYNEQF
TRBV6-4	13	TRBJ2-2	ASRLAGGGSGELF
TRBV11-2	12	TRBJ1-2	ASSLDRQTYGYT
TRBV10-1	11	TRBJ1-1	ASSNWDSTEAF
TRBV2	16	TRBJ2-6	ATKKRTGGSSGANVLT
TRBV18	10	TRBJ1-3	ASSPGGRIIY
TRBV4-1	12	TRBJ1-1	ASSQGHLNTEAF